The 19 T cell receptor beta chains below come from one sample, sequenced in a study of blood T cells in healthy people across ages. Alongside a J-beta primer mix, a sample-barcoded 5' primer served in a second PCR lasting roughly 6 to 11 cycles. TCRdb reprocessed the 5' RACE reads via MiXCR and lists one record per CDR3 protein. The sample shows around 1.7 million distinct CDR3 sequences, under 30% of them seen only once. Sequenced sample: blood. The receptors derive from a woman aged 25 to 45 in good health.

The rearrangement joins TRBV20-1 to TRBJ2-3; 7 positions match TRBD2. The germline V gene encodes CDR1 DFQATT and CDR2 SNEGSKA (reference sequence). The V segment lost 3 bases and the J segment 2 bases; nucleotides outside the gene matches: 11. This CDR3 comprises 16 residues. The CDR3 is CSASSSGNTHTDTQYF. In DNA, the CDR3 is TGCAGTGCTAGTTCTAGCGGAAATACTCACACAGATACGCAGTATTTT.

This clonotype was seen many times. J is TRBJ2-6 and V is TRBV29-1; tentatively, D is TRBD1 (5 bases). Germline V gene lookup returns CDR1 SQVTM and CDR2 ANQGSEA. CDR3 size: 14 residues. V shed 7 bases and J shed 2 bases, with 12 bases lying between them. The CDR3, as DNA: TGCAGCGCCGACTCCAGGGCTGGGGCCAACGTCCTGACTTTC. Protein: CSADSRAGANVLTF.

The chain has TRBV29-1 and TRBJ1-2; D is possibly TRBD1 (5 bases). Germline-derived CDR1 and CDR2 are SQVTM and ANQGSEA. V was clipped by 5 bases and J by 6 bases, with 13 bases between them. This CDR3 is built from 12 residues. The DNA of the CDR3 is TGCAGCGTTAAGTGGGGGAAAAATGGCTACACCTTC. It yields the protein CSVKWGKNGYTF. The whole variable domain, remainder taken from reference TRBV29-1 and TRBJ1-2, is SAVISQKPSRDICQRGTSLTIQCQVDSQVTMMFWYRQQPGQSLTLIATANQGSEATYESGFVIDKFPISRPNLTFSTLTVSNMSPEDSSIYLCSVKWGKNGYTFGSGTRLTVV.

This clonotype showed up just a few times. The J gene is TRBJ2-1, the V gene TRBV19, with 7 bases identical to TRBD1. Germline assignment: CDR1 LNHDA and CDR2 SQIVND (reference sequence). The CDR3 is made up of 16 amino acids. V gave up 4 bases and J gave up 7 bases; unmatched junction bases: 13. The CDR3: CASSRDRTGHGNEQFF. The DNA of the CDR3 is TGTGCCAGTAGTAGGGATCGGACAGGTCATGGAAATGAGCAGTTCTTC.

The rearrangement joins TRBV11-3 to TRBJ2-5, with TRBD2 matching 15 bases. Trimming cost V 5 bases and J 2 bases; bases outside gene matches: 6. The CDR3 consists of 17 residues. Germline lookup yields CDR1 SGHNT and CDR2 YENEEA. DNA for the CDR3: TGTGCCAGCAGCACAGGACTAGCGGGGGGGAATCAAGAGACCCAGTACTTC. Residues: CASSTGLAGGNQETQYF.

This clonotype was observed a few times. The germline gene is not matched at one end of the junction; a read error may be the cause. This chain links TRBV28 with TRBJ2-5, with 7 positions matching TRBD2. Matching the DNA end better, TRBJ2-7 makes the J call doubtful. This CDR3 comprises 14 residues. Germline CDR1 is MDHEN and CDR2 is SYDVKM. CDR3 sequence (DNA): TGCGCCAGCACCCTGGGCGGGAGACTCTACGAGCAGTACTTC. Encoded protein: CASTLGGRLYEQYF.

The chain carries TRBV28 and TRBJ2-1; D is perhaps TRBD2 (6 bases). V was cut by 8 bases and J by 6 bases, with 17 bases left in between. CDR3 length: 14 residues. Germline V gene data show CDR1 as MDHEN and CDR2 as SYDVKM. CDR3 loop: CASSGTPRTNEQFF. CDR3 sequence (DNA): TGTGCCAGCTCCGGGACTCCCCGGACCAATGAGCAGTTCTTC.

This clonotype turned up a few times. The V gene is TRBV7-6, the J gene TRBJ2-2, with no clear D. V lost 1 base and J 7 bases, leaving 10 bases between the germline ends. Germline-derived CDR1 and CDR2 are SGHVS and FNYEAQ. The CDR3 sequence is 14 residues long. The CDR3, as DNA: TGTGCCAGCAGCTTAGTATCAAAGGGCGGGGAGCTGTTTTTT. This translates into CASSLVSKGGELFF. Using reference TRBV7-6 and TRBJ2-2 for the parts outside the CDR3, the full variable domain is GAGVSQSPRYKVTKRGQDVALRCDPISGHVSLYWYRQALGQGPEFLTYFNYEAQQDKSGLPNDRFSAERPEGSISTLTIQRTEQRDSAMYRCASSLVSKGGELFFGEGSRLTVL.

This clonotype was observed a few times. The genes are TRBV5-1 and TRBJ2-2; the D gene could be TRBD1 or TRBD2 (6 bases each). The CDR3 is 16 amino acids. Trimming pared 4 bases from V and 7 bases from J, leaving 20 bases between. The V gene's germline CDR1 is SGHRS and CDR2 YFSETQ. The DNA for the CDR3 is TGCGCCAGCAGCCTACGGGACACCGCGGGACACGGGGAGCTGTTTTTT. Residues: CASSLRDTAGHGELFF.

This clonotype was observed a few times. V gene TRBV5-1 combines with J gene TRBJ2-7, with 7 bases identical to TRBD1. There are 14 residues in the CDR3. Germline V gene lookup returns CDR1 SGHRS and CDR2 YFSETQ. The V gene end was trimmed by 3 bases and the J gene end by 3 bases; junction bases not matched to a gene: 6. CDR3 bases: TGCGCCAGCAGCTGGGTGGGGACAGACTACGAGCAGTACTTC. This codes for CASSWVGTDYEQYF.

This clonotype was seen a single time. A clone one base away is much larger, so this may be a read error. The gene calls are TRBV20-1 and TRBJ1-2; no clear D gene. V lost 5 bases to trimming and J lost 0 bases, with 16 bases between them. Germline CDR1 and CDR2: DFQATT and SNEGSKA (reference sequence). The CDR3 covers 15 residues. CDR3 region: CSAAPFSGSNYGYTF. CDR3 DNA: TGCAGTGCTGCCCCCTTCTCGGGATCTAACTATGGCTACACCTTC.

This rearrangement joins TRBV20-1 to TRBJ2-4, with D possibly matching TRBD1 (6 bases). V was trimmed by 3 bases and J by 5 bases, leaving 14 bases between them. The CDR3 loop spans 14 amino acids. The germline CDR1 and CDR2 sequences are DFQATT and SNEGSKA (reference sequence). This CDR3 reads CSASYGGAENIQYF. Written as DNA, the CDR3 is TGCAGTGCTAGTTATGGGGGCGCGGAAAACATTCAGTACTTC.

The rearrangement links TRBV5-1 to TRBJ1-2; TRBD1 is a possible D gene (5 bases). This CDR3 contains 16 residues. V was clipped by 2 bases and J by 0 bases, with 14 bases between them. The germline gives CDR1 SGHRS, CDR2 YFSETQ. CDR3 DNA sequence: TGCGCCAGCAGCTTCGACGGGGGTATATCTAACTATGGCTACACCTTC. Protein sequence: CASSFDGGISNYGYTF.

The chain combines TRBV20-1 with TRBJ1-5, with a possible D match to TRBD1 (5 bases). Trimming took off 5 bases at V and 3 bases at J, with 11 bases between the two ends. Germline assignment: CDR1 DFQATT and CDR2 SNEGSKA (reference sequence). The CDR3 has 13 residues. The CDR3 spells CSAWDGYNQPQHF. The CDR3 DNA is TGCAGTGCTTGGGACGGATACAATCAGCCCCAGCATTTT.

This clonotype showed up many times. DNA for the CDR3: TGCGCCAGCAAGGGAGAAGGGGCGGGGGAGACCCAGTACTTC. This translates into CASKGEGAGETQYF. The gene calls are TRBV4-1 and TRBJ2-5; maybe TRBD2 (6 bases). The V gene lost 7 bases and the J gene lost 5 bases, with 17 bases spanning the gap. The germline V gene encodes CDR1 MGHRA and CDR2 YSYEKL. The CDR3 totals 14 residues.

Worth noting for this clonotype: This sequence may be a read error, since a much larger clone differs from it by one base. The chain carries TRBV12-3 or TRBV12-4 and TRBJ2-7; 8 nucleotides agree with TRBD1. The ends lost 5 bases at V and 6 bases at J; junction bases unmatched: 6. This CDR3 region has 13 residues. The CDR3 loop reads CASSVATGVEQYF. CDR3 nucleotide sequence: TGTGCCAGCAGTGTCGCGACAGGGGTCGAGCAGTACTTC.

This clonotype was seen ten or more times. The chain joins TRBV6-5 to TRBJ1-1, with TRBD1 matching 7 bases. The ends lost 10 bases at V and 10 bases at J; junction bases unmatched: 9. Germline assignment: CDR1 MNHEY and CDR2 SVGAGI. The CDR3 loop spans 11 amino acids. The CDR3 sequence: CATVSTGLAFF. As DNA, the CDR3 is TGTGCCACCGTATCGACAGGGCTAGCTTTCTTT.

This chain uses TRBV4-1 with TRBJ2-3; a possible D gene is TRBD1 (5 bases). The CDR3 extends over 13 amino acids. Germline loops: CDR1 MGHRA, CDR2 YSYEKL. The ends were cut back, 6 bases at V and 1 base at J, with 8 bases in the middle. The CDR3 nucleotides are TGCGCCAGCAGGGAGACAGGCACAGATACGCAGTATTTT. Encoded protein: CASRETGTDTQYF.

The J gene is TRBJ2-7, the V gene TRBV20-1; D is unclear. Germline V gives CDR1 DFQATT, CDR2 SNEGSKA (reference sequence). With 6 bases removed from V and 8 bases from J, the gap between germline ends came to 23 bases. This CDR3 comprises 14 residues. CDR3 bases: TGCAGTGCCCAGAAGGATAATTCCCCTACGAAGCAGTACTTC. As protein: CSAQKDNSPTKQYF.